Below, one TCR beta chain is given with its context. Germline-derived CDR1 and CDR2 are LNHDA and SQIVND (reference sequence). With 2 bases clipped from V and 4 bases from J, the junction kept 5 bases outside the gene matches. The length of the CDR3 is 16 residues. Measured with immunoSEQ multiplex PCR; TCRdb has only the in-frame clones, and not every one. The sample yields approximately 100,000 clones, about 85% seen once. Patients had urothelial carcinoma that was locally advanced or metastatic. The source of the sample is a study of PD-L1 blockade in urothelial cancer. Study in general: Blood was subjected to analysis at 3 weeks (second dose) and 6 weeks following treatment start.

The material sequenced was PBMCs, taken around atezolizumab (anti-PD-L1) treatment. This TCR came from a man aged 45-60 years with urothelial cancer. This chain joins TRBV19 and TRBJ1-5, with 10 positions matching TRBD1. The CDR3 DNA is TGTGCCAGTAGTATACTGAGGGACAGGGGAAATCAGCCCCAGCATTTT. Encoded protein: CASSILRDRGNQPQHF.